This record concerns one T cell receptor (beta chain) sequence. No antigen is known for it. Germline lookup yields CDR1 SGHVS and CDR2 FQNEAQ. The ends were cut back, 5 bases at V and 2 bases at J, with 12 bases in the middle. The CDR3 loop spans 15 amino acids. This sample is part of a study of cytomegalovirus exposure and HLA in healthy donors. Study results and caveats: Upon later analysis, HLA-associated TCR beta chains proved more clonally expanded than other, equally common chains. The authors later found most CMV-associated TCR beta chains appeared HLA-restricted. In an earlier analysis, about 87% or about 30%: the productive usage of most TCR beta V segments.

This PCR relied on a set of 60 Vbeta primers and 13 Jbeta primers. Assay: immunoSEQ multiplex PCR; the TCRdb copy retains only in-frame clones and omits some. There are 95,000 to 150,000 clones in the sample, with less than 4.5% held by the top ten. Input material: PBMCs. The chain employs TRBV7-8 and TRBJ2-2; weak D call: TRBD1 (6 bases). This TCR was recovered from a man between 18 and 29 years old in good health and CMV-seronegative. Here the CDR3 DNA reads TGTGCCAGCAGCACCCGGACAGTTAACACCGGGGAGCTGTTTTTT. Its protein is CASSTRTVNTGELFF.